A single sample gave rise to the 2 T cell receptor beta chains below, sequenced in a study of OX40 agonist ivuxolimab in advanced cancers. Data came from immunoSEQ multiplex PCR; TCRdb stores just in-frame clones and leaves some out. This sample has fewer than 90,000 clones; 91% occur once, and the top ten carry approximately 2.5%. Material: CD4+ or CD8+ T cells sorted from blood, obtained in a trial of the OX40 agonist ivuxolimab. The receptors shown here come from an adult with an advanced solid tumor such as melanoma, head and neck, liver or kidney cancer.

The rearrangement joins TRBV28 to TRBJ1-2; no firm D call. CDR1 and CDR2 from the germline V gene are MDHEN and SYDVKM. The CDR3 is 11 residues long. The V end lost 2 bases, the J end lost 4 bases, and 2 bases lay between the germline ends. The DNA for the CDR3 is TGTGCCAGCAGTTTACTCTATGGCTACACCTTC. Encoded protein: CASSLLYGYTF.

The chain has TRBV11-2 and TRBJ2-5; D perhaps matches TRBD1 (6 bases). The germline V and J ends were trimmed by 4 bases and 0 bases, with 9 bases remaining between them. Germline values: CDR1 SGHAT, CDR2 FQNNGV. CDR3 size: 14 residues. CDR3 residues: CASSSRDNQETQYF. CDR3 in DNA: TGTGCCAGCAGCTCCCGGGACAACCAAGAGACCCAGTACTTC.